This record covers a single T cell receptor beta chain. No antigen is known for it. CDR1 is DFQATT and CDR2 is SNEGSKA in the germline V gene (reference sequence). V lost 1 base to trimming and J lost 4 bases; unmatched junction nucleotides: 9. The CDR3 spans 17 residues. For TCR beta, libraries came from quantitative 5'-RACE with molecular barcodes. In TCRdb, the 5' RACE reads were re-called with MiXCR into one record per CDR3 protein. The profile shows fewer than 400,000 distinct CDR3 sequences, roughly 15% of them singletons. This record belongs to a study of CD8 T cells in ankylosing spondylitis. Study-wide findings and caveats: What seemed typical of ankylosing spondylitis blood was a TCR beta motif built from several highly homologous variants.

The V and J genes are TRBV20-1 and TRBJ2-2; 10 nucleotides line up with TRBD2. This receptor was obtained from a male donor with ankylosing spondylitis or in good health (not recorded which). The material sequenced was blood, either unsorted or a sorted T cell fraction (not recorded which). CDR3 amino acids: CSARGGVAGGTTGELFF. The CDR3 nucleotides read TGCAGTGCTAGAGGAGGAGTAGCGGGGGGCACCACCGGGGAGCTGTTTTTT.